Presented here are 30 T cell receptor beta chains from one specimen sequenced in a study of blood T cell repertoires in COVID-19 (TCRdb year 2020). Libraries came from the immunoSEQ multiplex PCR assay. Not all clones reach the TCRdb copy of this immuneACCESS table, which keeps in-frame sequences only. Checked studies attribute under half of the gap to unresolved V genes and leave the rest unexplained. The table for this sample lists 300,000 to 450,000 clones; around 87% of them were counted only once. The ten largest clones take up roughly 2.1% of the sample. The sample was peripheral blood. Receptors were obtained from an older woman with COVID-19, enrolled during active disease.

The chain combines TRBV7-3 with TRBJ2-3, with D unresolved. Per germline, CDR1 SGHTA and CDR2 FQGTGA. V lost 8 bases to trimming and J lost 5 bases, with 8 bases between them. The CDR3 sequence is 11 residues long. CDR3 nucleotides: TGTGCCAGCGGAACGGGAGATACGCAGTATTTT. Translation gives CASGTGDTQYF.

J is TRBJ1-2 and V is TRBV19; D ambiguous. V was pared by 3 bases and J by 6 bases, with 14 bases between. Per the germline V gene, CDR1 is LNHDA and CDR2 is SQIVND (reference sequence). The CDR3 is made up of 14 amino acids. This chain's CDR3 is CASSIGVGIHGYTF. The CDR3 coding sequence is TGTGCCAGTAGTATCGGGGTCGGGATCCATGGCTACACCTTC.

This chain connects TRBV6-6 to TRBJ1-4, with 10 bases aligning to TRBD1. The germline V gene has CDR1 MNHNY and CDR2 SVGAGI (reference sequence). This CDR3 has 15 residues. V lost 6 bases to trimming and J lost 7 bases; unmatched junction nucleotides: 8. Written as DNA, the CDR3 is TGTGCCAGCAGGAGACAGACAGGGGGCTTTGAAAAACTGTTTTTT. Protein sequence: CASRRQTGGFEKLFF.

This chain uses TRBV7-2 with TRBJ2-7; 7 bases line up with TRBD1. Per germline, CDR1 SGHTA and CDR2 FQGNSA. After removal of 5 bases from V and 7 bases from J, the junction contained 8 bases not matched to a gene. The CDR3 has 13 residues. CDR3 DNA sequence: TGTGCCAGCAGCGACAGACAGGGTCGGGAGCAGTACTTC. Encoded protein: CASSDRQGREQYF.

The CDR3: CATKFPWQNYGYTF. CDR3 DNA: TGTGCCACCAAGTTCCCCTGGCAGAACTATGGCTACACCTTC. The chain has TRBV28 and TRBJ1-2; D unclear. The CDR3 totals 14 residues. Germline values: CDR1 MDHEN, CDR2 SYDVKM. Trimming shortened V by 10 bases and J by 2 bases, and 17 bases separated the two germline ends.

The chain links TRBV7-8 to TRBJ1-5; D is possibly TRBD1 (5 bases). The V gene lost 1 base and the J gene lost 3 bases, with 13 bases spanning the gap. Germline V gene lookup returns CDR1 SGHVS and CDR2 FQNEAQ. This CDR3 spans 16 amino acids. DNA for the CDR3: TGTGCCAGCAGCTTAGAGACAGCCTTACTCAATCAGCCCCAGCATTTT. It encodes CASSLETALLNQPQHF.

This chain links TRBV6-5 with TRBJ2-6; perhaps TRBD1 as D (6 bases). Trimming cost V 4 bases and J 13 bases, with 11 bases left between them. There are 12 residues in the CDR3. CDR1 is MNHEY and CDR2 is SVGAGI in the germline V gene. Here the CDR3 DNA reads TGTGCCAGCAGTTCCAGGGGAGAGGTCCTGACTTTC. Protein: CASSSRGEVLTF.

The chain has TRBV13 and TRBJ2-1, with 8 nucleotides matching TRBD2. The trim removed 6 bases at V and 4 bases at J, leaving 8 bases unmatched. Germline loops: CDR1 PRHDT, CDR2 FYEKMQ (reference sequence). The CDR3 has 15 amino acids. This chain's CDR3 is CASRSGGGSYNEQFF. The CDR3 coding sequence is TGTGCCAGCAGGTCGGGCGGGGGGTCTTACAATGAGCAGTTCTTC.

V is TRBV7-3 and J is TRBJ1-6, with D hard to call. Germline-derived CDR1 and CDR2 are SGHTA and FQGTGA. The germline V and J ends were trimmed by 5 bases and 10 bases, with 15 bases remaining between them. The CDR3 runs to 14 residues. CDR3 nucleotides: TGTGCCAGCAGCCCCGGTCCTTCCAGGTCACCCCTCCACTTT. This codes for CASSPGPSRSPLHF.

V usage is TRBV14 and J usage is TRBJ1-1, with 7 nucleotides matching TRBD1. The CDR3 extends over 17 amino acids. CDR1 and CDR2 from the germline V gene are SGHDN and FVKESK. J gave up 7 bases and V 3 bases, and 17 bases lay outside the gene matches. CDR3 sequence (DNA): TGTGCCAGCAGCCAGAAGTCAGGGGGACTTGGTTTTGTTGAAGCTTTCTTT. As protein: CASSQKSGGLGFVEAFF.

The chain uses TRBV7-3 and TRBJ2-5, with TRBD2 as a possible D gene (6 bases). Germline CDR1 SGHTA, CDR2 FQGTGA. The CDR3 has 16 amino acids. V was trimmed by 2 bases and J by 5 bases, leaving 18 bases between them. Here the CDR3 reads CASSLGASGARETQYF. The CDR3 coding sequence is TGTGCCAGCAGCTTAGGCGCCTCGGGAGCGCGGGAGACCCAGTACTTC.

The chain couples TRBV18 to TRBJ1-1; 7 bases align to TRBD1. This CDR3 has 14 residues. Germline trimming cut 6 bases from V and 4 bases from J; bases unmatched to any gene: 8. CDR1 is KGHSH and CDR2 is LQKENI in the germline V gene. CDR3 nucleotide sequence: TGTGCCAGCTCTACCCGGACAGGTTTCACTGAAGCTTTCTTT. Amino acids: CASSTRTGFTEAFF.

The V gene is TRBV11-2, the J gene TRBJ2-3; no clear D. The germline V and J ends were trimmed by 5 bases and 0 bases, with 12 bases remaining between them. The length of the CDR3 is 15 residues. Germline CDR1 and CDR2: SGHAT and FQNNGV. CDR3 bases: TGTGCCAGCAGCCTCCTCCCCCCTAGCACAGATACGCAGTATTTT. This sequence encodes CASSLLPPSTDTQYF.

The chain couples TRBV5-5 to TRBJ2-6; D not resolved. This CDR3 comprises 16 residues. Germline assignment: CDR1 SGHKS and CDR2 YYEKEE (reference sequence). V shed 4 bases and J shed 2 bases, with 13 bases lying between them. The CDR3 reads CASSPGLEAGANVLTF. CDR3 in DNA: TGTGCCAGCAGCCCTGGTCTTGAGGCTGGGGCCAACGTCCTGACTTTC.

The CDR3 sequence: CASSPPAGGDTQYF. The CDR3 DNA reads TGTGCCAGCTCACCACCGGCGGGTGGGGATACGCAGTATTTT. The chain joins TRBV18 to TRBJ2-3; possibly TRBD2 for D (5 bases). Germline V gives CDR1 KGHSH, CDR2 LQKENI. The CDR3 has 14 amino acids. V was cut by 0 bases and J by 6 bases, with 10 bases left in between.

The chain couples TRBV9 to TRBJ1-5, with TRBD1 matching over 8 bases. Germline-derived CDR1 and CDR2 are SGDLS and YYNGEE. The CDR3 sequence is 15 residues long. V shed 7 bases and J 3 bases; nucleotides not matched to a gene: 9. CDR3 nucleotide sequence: TGTGCCAGCGGACAGGGACCGGAGATCAATCAGCCCCAGCATTTT. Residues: CASGQGPEINQPQHF.

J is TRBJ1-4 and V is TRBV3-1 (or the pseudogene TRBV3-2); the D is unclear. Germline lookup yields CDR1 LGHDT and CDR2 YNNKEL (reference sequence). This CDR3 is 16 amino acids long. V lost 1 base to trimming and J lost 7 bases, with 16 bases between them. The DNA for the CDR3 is TGTGCCAGCAGCCAAGTCCGACTTTGGGCGGGTGAAAAACTGTTTTTT. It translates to CASSQVRLWAGEKLFF.

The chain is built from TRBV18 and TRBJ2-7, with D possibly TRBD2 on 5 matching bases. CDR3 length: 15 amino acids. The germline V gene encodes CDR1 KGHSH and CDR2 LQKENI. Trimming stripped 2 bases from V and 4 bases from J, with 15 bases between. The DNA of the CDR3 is TGTGCCAGCTCACCAGGGCGTTCAGGCGGGTACGAGCAGTACTTC. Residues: CASSPGRSGGYEQYF.

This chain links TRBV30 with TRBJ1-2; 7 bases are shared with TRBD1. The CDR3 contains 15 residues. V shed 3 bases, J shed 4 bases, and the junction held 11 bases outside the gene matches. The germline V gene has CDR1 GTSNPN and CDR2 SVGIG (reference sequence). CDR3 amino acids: CAWRVTGKSGYGYTF. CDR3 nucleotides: TGTGCCTGGAGGGTGACAGGGAAGAGTGGCTATGGCTACACCTTC.

The CDR3 sequence: CASSQDLARTVDEKLFF. The CDR3 DNA sequence: TGCGCCAGCAGCCAAGATCTGGCCAGGACAGTAGATGAAAAACTGTTTTTT. V and J are TRBV4-1 and TRBJ1-4, with D possibly matching TRBD1 (6 bases). Germline CDR1 reads MGHRA; CDR2 reads YSYEKL. This CDR3 has 17 amino acids. V was shortened by 0 bases and J by 6 bases, with 17 bases between the two germline ends.

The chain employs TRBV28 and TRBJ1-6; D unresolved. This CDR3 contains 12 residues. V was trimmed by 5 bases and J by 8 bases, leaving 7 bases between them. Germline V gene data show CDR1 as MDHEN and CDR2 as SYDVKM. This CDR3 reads CASSPLDSPLHF. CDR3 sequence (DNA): TGTGCCAGCAGTCCACTAGATTCACCCCTCCACTTT.

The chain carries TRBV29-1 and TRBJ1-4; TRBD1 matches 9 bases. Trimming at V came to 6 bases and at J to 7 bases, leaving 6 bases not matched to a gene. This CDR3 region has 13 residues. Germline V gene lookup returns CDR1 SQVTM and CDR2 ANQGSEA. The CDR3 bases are TGCAGCGTGAAGGGACAGGGACGTGAAAAACTGTTTTTT. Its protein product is CSVKGQGREKLFF.

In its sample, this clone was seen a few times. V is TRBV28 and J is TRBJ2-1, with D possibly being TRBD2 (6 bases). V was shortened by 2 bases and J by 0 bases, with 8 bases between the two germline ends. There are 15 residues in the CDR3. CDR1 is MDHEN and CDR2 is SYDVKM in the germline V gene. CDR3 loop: CASSLDGSSYNEQFF. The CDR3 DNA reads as TGTGCCAGCAGTTTAGACGGGAGCTCCTACAATGAGCAGTTCTTC.

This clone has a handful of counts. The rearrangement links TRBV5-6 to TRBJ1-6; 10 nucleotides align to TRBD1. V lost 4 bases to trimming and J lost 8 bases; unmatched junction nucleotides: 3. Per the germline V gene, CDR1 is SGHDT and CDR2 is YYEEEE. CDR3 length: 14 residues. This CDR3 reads CASSTGTGDSPLHF. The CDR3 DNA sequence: TGTGCCAGCAGCACCGGGACAGGGGATTCACCCCTCCACTTT.

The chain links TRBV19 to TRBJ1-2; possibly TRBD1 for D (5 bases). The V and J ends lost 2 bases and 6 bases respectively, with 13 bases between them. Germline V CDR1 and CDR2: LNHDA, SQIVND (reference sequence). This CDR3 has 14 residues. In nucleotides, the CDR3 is TGTGCCAGTAGTATACGGGTCAGGGCGGATGGCTACACCTTC. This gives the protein CASSIRVRADGYTF.

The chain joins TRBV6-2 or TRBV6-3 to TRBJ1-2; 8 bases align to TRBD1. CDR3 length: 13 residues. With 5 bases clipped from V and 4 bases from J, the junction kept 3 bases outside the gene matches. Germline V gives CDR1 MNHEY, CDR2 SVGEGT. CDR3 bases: TGTGCCAGCAGTACAGGGGGGGCCTATGGCTACACCTTC. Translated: CASSTGGAYGYTF.

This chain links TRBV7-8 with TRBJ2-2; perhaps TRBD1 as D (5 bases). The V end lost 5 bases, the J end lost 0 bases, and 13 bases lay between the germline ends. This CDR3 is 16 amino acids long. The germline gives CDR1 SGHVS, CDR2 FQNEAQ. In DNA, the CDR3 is TGTGCCAGCAGCCCGAGACAGATGTCGAACACCGGGGAGCTGTTTTTT. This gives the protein CASSPRQMSNTGELFF.

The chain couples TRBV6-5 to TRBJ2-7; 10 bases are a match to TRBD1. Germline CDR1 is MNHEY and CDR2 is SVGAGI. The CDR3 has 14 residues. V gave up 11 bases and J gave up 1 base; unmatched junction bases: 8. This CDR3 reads CAAKRGQGSYEQYF. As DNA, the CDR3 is TGTGCCGCAAAACGGGGACAGGGGTCCTACGAGCAGTACTTC.

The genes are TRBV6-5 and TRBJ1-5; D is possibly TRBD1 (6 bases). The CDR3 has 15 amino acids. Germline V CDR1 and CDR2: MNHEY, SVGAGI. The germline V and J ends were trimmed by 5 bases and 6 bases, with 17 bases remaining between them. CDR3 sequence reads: CASSRGQLGAQPQHF. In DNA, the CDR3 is TGTGCCAGCAGTCGTGGACAGCTCGGTGCTCAGCCCCAGCATTTT.

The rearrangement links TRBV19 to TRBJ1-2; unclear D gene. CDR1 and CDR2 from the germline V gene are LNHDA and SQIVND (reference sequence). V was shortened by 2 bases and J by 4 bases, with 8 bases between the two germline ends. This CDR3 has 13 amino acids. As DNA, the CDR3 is TGTGCCAGTAGTATAACAGAAACCTATGGCTACACCTTC. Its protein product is CASSITETYGYTF.